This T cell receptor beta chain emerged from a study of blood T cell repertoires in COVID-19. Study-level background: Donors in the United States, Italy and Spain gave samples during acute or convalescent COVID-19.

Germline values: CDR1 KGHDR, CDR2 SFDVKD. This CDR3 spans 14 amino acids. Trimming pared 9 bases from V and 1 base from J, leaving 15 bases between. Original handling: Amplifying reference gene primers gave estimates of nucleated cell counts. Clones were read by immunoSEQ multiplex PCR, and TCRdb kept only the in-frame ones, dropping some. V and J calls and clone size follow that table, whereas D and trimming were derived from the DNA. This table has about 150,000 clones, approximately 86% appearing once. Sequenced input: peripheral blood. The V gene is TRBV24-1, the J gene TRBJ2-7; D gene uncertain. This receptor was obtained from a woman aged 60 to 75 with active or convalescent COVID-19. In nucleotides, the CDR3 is TGTGCCACCTTAAAGTCGGAGTCGTCCTACGAGCAGTACTTC. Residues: CATLKSESSYEQYF.